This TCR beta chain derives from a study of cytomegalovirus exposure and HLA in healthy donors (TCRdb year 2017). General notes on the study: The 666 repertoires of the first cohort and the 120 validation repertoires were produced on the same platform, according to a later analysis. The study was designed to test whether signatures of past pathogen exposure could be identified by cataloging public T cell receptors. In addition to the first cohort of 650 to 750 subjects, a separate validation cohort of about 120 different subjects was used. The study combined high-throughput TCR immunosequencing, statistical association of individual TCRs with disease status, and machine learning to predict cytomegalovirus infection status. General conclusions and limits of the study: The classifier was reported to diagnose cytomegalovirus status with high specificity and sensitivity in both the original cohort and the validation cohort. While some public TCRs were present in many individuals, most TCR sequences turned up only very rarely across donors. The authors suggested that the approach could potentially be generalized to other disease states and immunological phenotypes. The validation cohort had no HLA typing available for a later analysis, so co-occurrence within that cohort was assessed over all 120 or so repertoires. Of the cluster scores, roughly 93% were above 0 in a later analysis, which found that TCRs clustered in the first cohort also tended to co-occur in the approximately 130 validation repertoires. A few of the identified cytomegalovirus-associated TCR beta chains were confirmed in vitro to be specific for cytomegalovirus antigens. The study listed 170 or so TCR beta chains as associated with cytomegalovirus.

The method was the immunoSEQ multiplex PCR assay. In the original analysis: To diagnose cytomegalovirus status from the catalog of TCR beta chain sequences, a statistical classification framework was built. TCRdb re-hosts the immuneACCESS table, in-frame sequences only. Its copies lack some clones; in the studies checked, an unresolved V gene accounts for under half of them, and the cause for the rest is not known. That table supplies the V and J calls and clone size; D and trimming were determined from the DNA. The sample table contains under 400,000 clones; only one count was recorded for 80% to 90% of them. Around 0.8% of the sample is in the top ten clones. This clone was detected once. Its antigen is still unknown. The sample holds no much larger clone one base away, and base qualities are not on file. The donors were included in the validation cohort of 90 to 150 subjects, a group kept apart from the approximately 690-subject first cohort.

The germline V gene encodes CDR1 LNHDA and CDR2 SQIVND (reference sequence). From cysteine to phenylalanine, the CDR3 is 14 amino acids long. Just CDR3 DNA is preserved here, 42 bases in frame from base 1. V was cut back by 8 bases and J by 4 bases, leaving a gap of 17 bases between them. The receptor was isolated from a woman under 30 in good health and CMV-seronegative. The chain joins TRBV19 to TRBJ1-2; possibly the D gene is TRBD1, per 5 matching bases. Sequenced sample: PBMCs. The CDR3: CASPSGDEGYGYTF. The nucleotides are TGTGCCAGTCCCTCGGGGGACGAAGGCTATGGCTACACCTTC.